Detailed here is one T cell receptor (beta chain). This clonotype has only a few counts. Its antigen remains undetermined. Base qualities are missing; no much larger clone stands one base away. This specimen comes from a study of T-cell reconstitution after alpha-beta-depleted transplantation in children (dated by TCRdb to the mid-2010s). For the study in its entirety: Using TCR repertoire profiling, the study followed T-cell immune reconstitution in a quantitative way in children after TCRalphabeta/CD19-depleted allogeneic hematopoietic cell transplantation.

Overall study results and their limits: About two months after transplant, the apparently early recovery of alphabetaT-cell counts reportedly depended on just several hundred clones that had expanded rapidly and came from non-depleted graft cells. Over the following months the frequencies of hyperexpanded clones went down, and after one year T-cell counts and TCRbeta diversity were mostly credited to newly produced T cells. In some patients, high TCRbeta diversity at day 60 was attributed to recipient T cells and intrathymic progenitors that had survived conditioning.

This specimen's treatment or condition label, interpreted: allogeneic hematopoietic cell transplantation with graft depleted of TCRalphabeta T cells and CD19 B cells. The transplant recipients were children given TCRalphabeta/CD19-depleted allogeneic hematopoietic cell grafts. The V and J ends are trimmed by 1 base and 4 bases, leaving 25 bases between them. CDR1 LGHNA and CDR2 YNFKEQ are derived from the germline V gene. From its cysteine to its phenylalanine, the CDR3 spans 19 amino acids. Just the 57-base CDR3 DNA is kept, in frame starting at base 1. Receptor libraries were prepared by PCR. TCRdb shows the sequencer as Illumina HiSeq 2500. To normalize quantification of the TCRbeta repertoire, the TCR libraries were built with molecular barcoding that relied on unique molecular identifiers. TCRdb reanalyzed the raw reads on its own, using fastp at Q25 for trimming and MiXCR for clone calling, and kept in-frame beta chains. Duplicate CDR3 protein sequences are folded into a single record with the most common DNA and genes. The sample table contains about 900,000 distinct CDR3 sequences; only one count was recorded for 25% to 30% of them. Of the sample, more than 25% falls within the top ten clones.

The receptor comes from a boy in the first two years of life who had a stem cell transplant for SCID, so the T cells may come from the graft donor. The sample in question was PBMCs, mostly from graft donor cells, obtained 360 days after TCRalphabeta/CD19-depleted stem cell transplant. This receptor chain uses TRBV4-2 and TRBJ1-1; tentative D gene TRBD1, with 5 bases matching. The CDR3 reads CASSQVGGVSGREGTEAFF. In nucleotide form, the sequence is TGTGCCAGCAGCCAAGTTGGGGGGGTATCGGGCAGGGAAGGCACTGAAGCTTTCTTT.